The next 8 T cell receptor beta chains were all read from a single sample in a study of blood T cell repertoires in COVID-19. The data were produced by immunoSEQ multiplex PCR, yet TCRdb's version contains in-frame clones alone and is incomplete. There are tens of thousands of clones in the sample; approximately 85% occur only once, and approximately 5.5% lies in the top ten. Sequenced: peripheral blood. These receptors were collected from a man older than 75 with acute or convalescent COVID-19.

The CDR3 DNA is TGTGCCAGCAGACGTGGACAGGGAAGTGGCTACACCTTC. Encoded protein: CASRRGQGSGYTF. V gene TRBV28 combines with J gene TRBJ1-2, with 8 bases fitting TRBD1. Losses at the gene ends were 6 bases for V and 7 bases for J; bases not matched to a gene: 7. Germline V gives CDR1 MDHEN, CDR2 SYDVKM. The CDR3 totals 13 residues.

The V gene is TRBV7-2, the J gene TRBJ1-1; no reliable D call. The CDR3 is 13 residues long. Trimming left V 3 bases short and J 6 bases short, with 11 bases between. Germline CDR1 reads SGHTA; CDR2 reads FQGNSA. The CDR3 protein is CASSFLEYAEAFF. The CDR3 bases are TGTGCCAGCAGCTTCTTGGAGTACGCTGAAGCTTTCTTT.

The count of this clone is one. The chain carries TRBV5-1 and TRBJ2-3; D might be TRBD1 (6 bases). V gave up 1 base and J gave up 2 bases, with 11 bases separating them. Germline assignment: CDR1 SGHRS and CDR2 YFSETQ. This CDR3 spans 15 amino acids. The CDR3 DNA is TGCGCCAGCAGCTTGTCAGGGGCGAACACAGATACGCAGTATTTT. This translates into CASSLSGANTDTQYF. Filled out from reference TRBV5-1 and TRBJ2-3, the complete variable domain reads KAGVTQTPRYLIKTRGQQVTLSCSPISGHRSVSWYQQTPGQGLQFLFEYFSETQRNKGNFPGRFSGRQFSNSRSEMNVSTLELGDSALYLCASSLSGANTDTQYFGPGTRLTVL.

DNA for the CDR3: TGTGCCAGCAGCTTCCGGACAGTCCTAGGTGAGCAGTACTTC. As protein: CASSFRTVLGEQYF. The chain couples TRBV5-4 to TRBJ2-7; possible D gene TRBD1, 6 bases. The CDR3 totals 14 residues. Germline loops: CDR1 SGHNT, CDR2 YYREEE (reference sequence). The V gene lost 2 bases and the J gene lost 7 bases, with 16 bases spanning the gap.

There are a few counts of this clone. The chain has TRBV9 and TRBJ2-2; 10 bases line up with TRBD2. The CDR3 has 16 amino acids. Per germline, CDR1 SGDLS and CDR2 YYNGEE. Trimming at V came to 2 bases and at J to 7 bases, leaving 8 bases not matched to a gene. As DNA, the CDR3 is TGTGCCAGCAGCGTTCAGAGCGGGAGGGCGGTCGGGGAGCTGTTTTTT. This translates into CASSVQSGRAVGELFF.

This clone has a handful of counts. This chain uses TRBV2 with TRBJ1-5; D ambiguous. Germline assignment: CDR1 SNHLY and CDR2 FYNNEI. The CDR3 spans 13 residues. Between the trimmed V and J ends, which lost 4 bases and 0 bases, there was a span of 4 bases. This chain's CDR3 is CASSAYSNQPQHF. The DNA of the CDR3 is TGTGCCAGCAGTGCTTATAGCAATCAGCCCCAGCATTTT.

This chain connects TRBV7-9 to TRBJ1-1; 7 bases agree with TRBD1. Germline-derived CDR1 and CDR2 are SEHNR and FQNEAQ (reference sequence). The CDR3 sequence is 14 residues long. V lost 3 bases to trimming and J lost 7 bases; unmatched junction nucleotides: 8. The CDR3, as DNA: TGTGCCAGCAGCTTTCTCCCTCCAGGGGGTGAAGCTTTCTTT. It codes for CASSFLPPGGEAFF.

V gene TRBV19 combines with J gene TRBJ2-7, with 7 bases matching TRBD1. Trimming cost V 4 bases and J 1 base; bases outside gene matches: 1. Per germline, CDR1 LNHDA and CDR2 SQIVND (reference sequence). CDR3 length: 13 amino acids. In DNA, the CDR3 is TGTGCCAGTAGTACGGACAGGTCCTACGAGCAGTACTTC. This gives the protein CASSTDRSYEQYF.